Listed here is a single TCR beta chain. Its antigen is unknown. This sequence is one base from a far larger clone and is likely a read error. Additional DNA sequences in this sample encode the identical CDR3. Only in-frame clones appear in the TCRdb table, and some are missing; sequencing was by immunoSEQ multiplex PCR. Of a few hundred thousand clones in the sample, 60% to 80% were seen once. Among the donors, all were Caucasian adults who lived in Nashville, Tennessee. The V end was cut by 6 bases, the J end by 3 bases, with 9 bases between. Germline lookup yields CDR1 MNHNS and CDR2 SASEGT. The CDR3 totals 13 residues. This entry is derived from a study of shared clonotypes between healthy human individuals. Findings and caveats of the study: Only blood samples were collected, and tissue repertoires likely differ. Donor clonotype sharing was expected to depend on sequencing depth.

The rearrangement joins TRBV6-1 to TRBJ1-5; no clear D. This TCR derives from a woman aged 40 to 55 in good health. Some clones in this sample may be carry-over from other donors' samples. The material sequenced was PBMCs. The chain's CDR3 is CASSKEANQPQHF. CDR3 sequence (DNA): TGTGCCAGCAGCAAAGAGGCCAATCAGCCCCAGCATTTT.